A selection of T cell receptor beta chains follows, all from one sample in a study of cytomegalovirus exposure and HLA in healthy donors. Sequenced by immunoSEQ multiplex PCR; TCRdb stores in-frame clones only, minus some. The sample lists roughly 98,000 clones, about 81% occurring once. The specimen sequenced was PBMCs. Receptor source: a man aged 18 to 30 in good health and CMV-seropositive. The CDR3 runs from the conserved cysteine through the conserved F or W. D genes are given only for firm matches. Clone size is stated in some rows and not others, as once, few, many or a class when expanded.

size	V	J	D	DNA	CDR3
.	TRBV7-9	TRBJ2-1	TRBD2	TGTGCCAGCAGCTTAGATGTAGCGGGCACCAACAATGAGCAGTTCTTC	CASSLDVAGTNNEQFF
.	TRBV5-1	TRBJ1-1	.	TGCGCCAGCAGTTTGACTGTGGTAGACACTGAAGCTTTCTTT	CASSLTVVDTEAFF
.	TRBV5-4	TRBJ2-3	TRBD1	TGTGCCAGCAGCAAAACAGGGGGCCCCACAGATACGCAGTATTTT	CASSKTGGPTDTQYF
.	TRBV19	TRBJ1-2	TRBD1	TGTGCCAGTAGCCGAGGGACAGAGTCTTATGGCTACACCTTC	CASSRGTESYGYTF
.	TRBV5-6	TRBJ1-2	.	TGTGCCAGCAGCTTGGATTTAGGGAGCAATGGCTACACCTTC	CASSLDLGSNGYTF
.	TRBV27	TRBJ2-1	.	TGTGCCAGCAGTTTTTTGGGGGCAGGGGAGCAGTTCTTC	CASSFLGAGEQFF
.	TRBV7-8	TRBJ1-1	.	TGTGCCAGCAGCGAGACAGGGAACACTGAAGCTTTCTTT	CASSETGNTEAFF
.	TRBV27	TRBJ2-7	TRBD1	TGTGCCAGCAGTTTTACCACCCGGGACAGGGGTCCCGGCGAGCAGTACTTC	CASSFTTRDRGPGEQYF
once	TRBV11-3	TRBJ1-1	.	TGTGCCAGCAGCTTATCATGGGCAGGGCCGGACACTGAAGCTTTCTTT	CASSLSWAGPDTEAFF
.	TRBV10-1	TRBJ1-5	.	TGCGCCAGCAGTGAGTTCCTAAAAATCGACAGCTTATATAGCAATCAGCCCCAGCATTTT	CASSEFLKIDSLYSNQPQHF
.	TRBV7-6	TRBJ2-7	.	TGTGCCAGCAGCTTTTCCGAGACTACGGGAGAGCAGTACTTC	CASSFSETTGEQYF
once	TRBV9	TRBJ2-7	.	TGTGCCAGGGCATTCTCCTACGAGCAGTACTTC	CARAFSYEQYF
.	TRBV7-9	TRBJ2-2	TRBD2	TGTGCCAGCAGCTTCGAGCGGGGAATGCGCACCGGGGAGCTGTTTTTT	CASSFERGMRTGELFF
.	TRBV2	TRBJ2-2	TRBD2	TGTGCCAGCAGTGAAGATTGGGCGGGGGGGCGAACCGGGGAGCTGTTTTTT	CASSEDWAGGRTGELFF
.	TRBV6-1	TRBJ1-3	.	TGTGCCAGCAGTGAAGGAGGGTCTGGAAACACCATATATTTT	CASSEGGSGNTIYF
.	TRBV6-5	TRBJ1-4	.	TGTGCCAGCAGTTACGGGAGCAACAATGAAAAACTGTTTTTT	CASSYGSNNEKLFF
.	TRBV30	TRBJ1-5	.	TGTGCCTGGAGTGTAAGGGGTGGCCAGCCCCAGCATTTT	CAWSVRGGQPQHF
.	TRBV27	TRBJ2-7	.	TGTGCCAGCAGTTTATCAACATCCTACGAGCAGTACTTC	CASSLSTSYEQYF
.	TRBV7-2	TRBJ1-1	TRBD1	TGTGCCAGCAGCGAGACAGGGTGGGGAGACACTGAAGCTTTCTTT	CASSETGWGDTEAFF
few	TRBV30	TRBJ2-3	.	TGTGCCTGGAGTCGAGAGGGCCTCACAGATACGCAGTATTTT	CAWSREGLTDTQYF
.	TRBV9	TRBJ2-5	.	TGTGCCAGCAGCTTTTTGGCGGAGGAGACCCAGTACTTC	CASSFLAEETQYF
.	TRBV9	TRBJ2-3	.	TGTGCCAGCAGCCCTTTCGTTGGCACAGATACGCAGTATTTT	CASSPFVGTDTQYF
.	TRBV18	TRBJ1-2	.	TGTGCCAGCTCACCACAGGGAGGAGAGCGTGGCTACACCTTC	CASSPQGGERGYTF
few	TRBV6-6	TRBJ1-3	.	TGTGCCAGCAGAGCCCCTGCGGGAAACACCATATATTTT	CASRAPAGNTIYF
.	TRBV30	TRBJ1-1	.	TGTGCCTGGAGTTTTTCCACAGCGAACACTGAAGCTTTCTTT	CAWSFSTANTEAFF
.	TRBV7-8	TRBJ1-1	TRBD1	TGTGCCAGCAGCTTAGGCGGACAGGGACGTGAAGCTTTCTTT	CASSLGGQGREAFF
.	TRBV29-1	TRBJ2-5	.	TGCAGCGTGCCGGTACTAGCCCCCGAGACCCAGTACTTC	CSVPVLAPETQYF
.	TRBV25-1	TRBJ2-7	TRBD2	TGTGCCAGCACAGCGGGGGGGATCTACGAGCAGTACTTC	CASTAGGIYEQYF
.	TRBV28	TRBJ2-7	.	TGTGCCAGCAGTTTATATGCAGCGGCCTCCTACGAGCAGTACTTC	CASSLYAAASYEQYF
.	TRBV19	TRBJ2-5	.	TGTGCCAGTAGTATAGCGGGGGTTGCAGAGACCCAGTACTTC	CASSIAGVAETQYF
.	TRBV15	TRBJ2-7	.	TGTGCCACCAGCACGGACAGCAGCCACCAGTACTTC	CATSTDSSHQYF
few	TRBV7-9	TRBJ1-6	.	TGTGCCAGCAGTATACAGGGAGTTTCACCCCTCCACTTT	CASSIQGVSPLHF
once	TRBV6-5	TRBJ2-5	.	TGTGCCAGCAGCCCTGGACTGATTATAGAGACCCAGTACTTC	CASSPGLIIETQYF
.	TRBV9	TRBJ2-7	TRBD1	TGTGCCAGCAGCATGGGGGACAGTTCCTACGAGCAGTACTTC	CASSMGDSSYEQYF
.	TRBV28	TRBJ1-1	.	TGTGCCAGCAGAAGAAGGGGGTTGAACACTGAAGCTTTCTTT	CASRRRGLNTEAFF
.	TRBV28	TRBJ1-6	TRBD1	TGTGCCAGCAGTTCCTGGGACAGAGACAATTCACCCCTCCACTTT	CASSSWDRDNSPLHF
.	TRBV7-9	TRBJ1-6	.	TGTGCCAGCAGCTCCCCACTGACTGCGAGCTCCTATAATTCACCCCTCCACTTT	CASSSPLTASSYNSPLHF
.	TRBV18	TRBJ2-5	.	TGTGCCAGCTCACCAATTATGTCTGCGGGGCTAGGAGAGACCCAGTACTTC	CASSPIMSAGLGETQYF
.	TRBV5-1	TRBJ2-5	.	TGCGCCAGCAATGGGGACAATCCCCGGGAGACCCAGTACTTC	CASNGDNPRETQYF
few	TRBV6-6	TRBJ2-5	TRBD1	TGTGCCAGCAGTTACCCGGGACAGGGGGTCCAAGAGACCCAGTACTTC	CASSYPGQGVQETQYF
.	TRBV2	TRBJ1-5	.	TGTGCCAGCAGCCCTGGGTTGGGTTTGGGCCAGCCCCAGCATTTT	CASSPGLGLGQPQHF
few	TRBV5-1	TRBJ2-7	TRBD1	TGCGCCAGCAGCTTGCGGGGACAGCCTCGACACGAGCAGTACTTC	CASSLRGQPRHEQYF